The 30 T cell receptor beta chains below all came from one sample that was sequenced in a study of identical twins. TCRdb reprocessed the 5' RACE reads with MiXCR, giving one entry per CDR3 protein. The table includes around 550,000 distinct CDR3 sequences, roughly 15% detected once. Separately, the same data were catalogued under a study of yellow fever vaccine responses in identical twins.

The sample consisted of CD4+ T cells sorted from blood. These receptors were obtained from a woman in her late teens or twenties in good health.

The chain employs TRBV5-1 and TRBJ2-3; 9 bases are shared with TRBD2. Trimming took 2 bases from V and 5 from J; bases not matched to a gene: 6. The CDR3 runs 15 residues. Germline assignment: CDR1 SGHRS and CDR2 YFSETQ. CDR3 region: CASSFSRGGGDTQYF. CDR3 nucleotides: TGCGCCAGCAGCTTTTCGCGGGGGGGCGGAGATACGCAGTATTTT.

The sample holds a few counts of this clonotype. The chain recombines TRBV9 with TRBJ2-3, with 11 bases lining up with TRBD1. This CDR3 spans 14 amino acids. CDR1 and CDR2 from the germline V gene are SGDLS and YYNGEE. V shed 4 bases and J 6 bases; nucleotides not matched to a gene: 4. The CDR3 DNA reads TGTGCCAGCAGCCGGACAGGGGGCTGGGATACGCAGTATTTT. It yields the protein CASSRTGGWDTQYF.

The V and J genes are TRBV5-4 and TRBJ2-6; 7 bases map to TRBD1. From germline, CDR1 is SGHNT and CDR2 YYREEE (reference sequence). Trimming removed 3 bases from V and 0 bases from J; junction bases left unmatched: 12. This CDR3 has 19 amino acids. The CDR3 sequence: CASSSPSGQYFSGANVLTF. The CDR3 region has the DNA TGTGCCAGCAGCTCCCCTTCGGGACAGTACTTCTCTGGGGCCAACGTCCTGACTTTC.

This clonotype was picked up many times. The DNA for the CDR3 is TGCGCCAGCAGCTTTGATAGGTACAATGAGCAGTTCTTC. Encoded protein: CASSFDRYNEQFF. V and J are TRBV5-1 and TRBJ2-1; D is uncertain. The length of the CDR3 is 13 residues. The V and J ends lost 2 bases and 4 bases respectively, with 7 bases between them. Germline V gene sequence: CDR1 SGHRS, CDR2 YFSETQ.

This clonotype was seen only a few times. This chain connects TRBV20-1 to TRBJ2-5, with 9 nucleotides matching TRBD1. This CDR3 is built from 13 residues. CDR1 is DFQATT, CDR2 SNEGSKA, per germline (reference sequence). Unmatched junction bases numbered 5, after V lost 2 bases and J lost 7 bases. Written as DNA, the CDR3 is TGCAGTGCTAGAAGGGACAGGGCTGGGACCCAGTACTTC. Residues: CSARRDRAGTQYF.

The chain carries TRBV10-3 and TRBJ2-7, with 7 nucleotides matching TRBD2. The V segment lost 10 bases and the J segment 2 bases; nucleotides outside the gene matches: 2. The CDR3 covers 11 residues. Germline V gene lookup returns CDR1 ENHRY and CDR2 SYGVKD. The CDR3, as DNA: TGTGCCACTGGGGGGGCCTACGAGCAGTACTTC. It encodes CATGGAYEQYF.

The chain joins TRBV5-1 to TRBJ1-2, with D maybe TRBD1 (5 bases). Looked up from germline, CDR1 is SGHRS and CDR2 is YFSETQ. This CDR3 is built from 14 residues. The V end lost 5 bases, the J end lost 4 bases, and 15 bases lay between the germline ends. The CDR3 spells CASRNRTTFYGYTF. CDR3 DNA: TGCGCCAGCAGAAACAGGACTACCTTCTATGGCTACACCTTC.

This clonotype occurred a few times. The CDR3 carries no conserved terminal phenylalanine or tryptophan, so it likely arises from a read error. The V call is TRBV5-1, the J call TRBJ2-5; weak D call: TRBD2 (6 bases). Germline V gene data show CDR1 as SGHRS and CDR2 as YFSETQ. Trimming removed 5 bases at V and 3 bases at J, with 20 bases between. The CDR3 runs 16 residues. CDR3 DNA sequence: TGCGCCAGCAGGCCCGAGGGAGGTCTAGTAAAAGAGACCCAGTACATC. Amino acid sequence: CASRPEGGLVKETQYI.

The table lists this clonotype with a few counts. The chain couples TRBV2 to TRBJ2-2, with 12 nucleotides matching TRBD2. Looked up from germline, CDR1 is SNHLY and CDR2 is FYNNEI. With 10 bases clipped from V and 0 bases from J, the junction kept 15 bases outside the gene matches. This CDR3 has 19 amino acids. The CDR3 sequence is CAICPRTSGESTNTGELFF. DNA of the CDR3: TGTGCCATCTGTCCAAGGACTAGCGGGGAGTCTACGAACACCGGGGAGCTGTTTTTT.

This clonotype was detected only a few times. The V and J genes are TRBV6-1 and TRBJ2-6; unclear D gene. The CDR3 has 15 amino acids. Germline assignment: CDR1 MNHNS and CDR2 SASEGT. V shed 7 bases and J shed 0 bases, with 10 bases lying between them. The CDR3 spells CASTQTHSGANVLTF. The CDR3 DNA is TGTGCCAGCACCCAGACCCACTCTGGGGCCAACGTCCTGACTTTC.

The chain recombines TRBV7-2 with TRBJ2-5; 11 nucleotides line up with TRBD1. Germline CDR1 is SGHTA and CDR2 is FQGNSA. This CDR3 is built from 17 residues. With 0 bases clipped from V and 2 bases from J, the junction kept 5 bases outside the gene matches. The CDR3 bases are TGTGCCAGCAGCTTAGCCGGACAGGGGGCGGTGCAAGAGACCCAGTACTTC. Protein product: CASSLAGQGAVQETQYF.

This clonotype was counted only a few times. The chain uses TRBV6-2 or TRBV6-3 and TRBJ2-2, with 9 bases matching TRBD2. After removal of 6 bases from V and 6 bases from J, the junction contained 5 bases not matched to a gene. This CDR3 region has 14 residues. CDR1 and CDR2 from the germline V gene are MNHEY and SVGEGT. The DNA of the CDR3 is TGTGCCAGCAGGATCGGCGGGGGGGCCGGGGAGCTGTTTTTT. It yields the protein CASRIGGGAGELFF.

This clonotype has more than one count but fewer than ten. The chain carries TRBV5-1 and TRBJ2-1; 7 bases map to TRBD2. The CDR3 is made up of 15 amino acids. Trimming cost V 3 bases and J 7 bases; bases outside gene matches: 10. CDR1 is SGHRS, CDR2 YFSETQ, per germline. The CDR3 DNA reads TGCGCCAGCAGCTCCGGTCGCGGGAGAGGGAATGAGCAGTTCTTC. Its translation is CASSSGRGRGNEQFF.

The J gene is TRBJ2-2, the V gene TRBV6-5, with D unresolved. Per the germline V gene, CDR1 is MNHEY and CDR2 is SVGAGI. The CDR3 has 12 residues. Trimming shortened V by 7 bases and J by 9 bases, and 12 bases separated the two germline ends. The CDR3 loop is CASTGPLWELFF. As DNA, the CDR3 is TGTGCCAGCACCGGGCCTTTGTGGGAGCTGTTTTTT.

This rearrangement joins TRBV11-3 to TRBJ1-3, with no clear D. Deletions cut 11 bases from V and 4 bases from J, with 9 bases between. The CDR3 extends over 11 amino acids. Germline V gene sequence: CDR1 SGHNT, CDR2 YENEEA. The CDR3 spells CAPTPGNTIYF. The CDR3 coding sequence is TGTGCCCCTACTCCCGGAAACACCATATATTTT.

This clonotype turned up a few times. V and J are TRBV6-5 and TRBJ1-1, with a tentative D call TRBD1 (6 bases). Looked up from germline, CDR1 is MNHEY and CDR2 is SVGAGI. Between the trimmed V and J ends, which lost 1 base and 11 bases, there was a span of 17 bases. The CDR3 contains 14 residues. Written as DNA, the CDR3 is TGTGCCAGCAGTTACTATTCAGGGGCGGGGGGGGCTTTCTTT. Protein: CASSYYSGAGGAFF.

In its sample, this clonotype was seen many times. J is TRBJ2-1 and V is TRBV13; D is uncertain. The CDR3 totals 16 residues. Trimming took off 5 bases at V and 1 base at J, with 15 bases between the two ends. Germline-derived CDR1 and CDR2 are PRHDT and FYEKMQ (reference sequence). In nucleotides, the CDR3 is TGTGCCAGCAGCCCCCGAGCAGGTTCGTCCTACAATGAGCAGTTCTTC. Encoded protein: CASSPRAGSSYNEQFF.

This clonotype has only a few counts. The chain joins TRBV3-1 to TRBJ2-2; D gene uncertain. This CDR3 is 14 amino acids long. The germline V gene encodes CDR1 LGHDT and CDR2 YNNKEL (reference sequence). V lost 1 base and J lost 4, with 7 bases in between. CDR3 in amino acids: CASSQAASTGELFF. The DNA for the CDR3 is TGTGCCAGCAGCCAAGCTGCGAGCACCGGGGAGCTGTTTTTT.

The V gene is TRBV10-3, the J gene TRBJ2-7; D gene unclear. This CDR3 has 12 residues. V gave up 2 bases and J gave up 6 bases, with 8 bases separating them. Germline V CDR1 and CDR2: ENHRY, SYGVKD. CDR3 in DNA: TGTGCCATCAGTGAGATACCGGGCGAGCAGTACGTC. Its protein product is CAISEIPGEQYV.

The V and J genes are TRBV3-1 and TRBJ2-5; no clear D gene. V shed 0 bases and J shed 3 bases, with 11 bases lying between them. The CDR3 sequence is 15 residues long. The germline V gene encodes CDR1 LGHDT and CDR2 YNNKEL (reference sequence). The CDR3 DNA follows: TGTGCCAGCAGCCAAGATTTTGGCAGGAAAGAGACCCAGTACTTC. It yields the protein CASSQDFGRKETQYF.

This clonotype was counted a few times. V gene TRBV20-1 combines with J gene TRBJ2-1; TRBD2 agrees at 8 bases. The V and J ends lost 3 bases and 3 bases, in that order; junction bases with no gene match: 7. Germline CDR1 reads DFQATT; CDR2 reads SNEGSKA (reference sequence). CDR3 length: 15 residues. The CDR3: CSARPSGFNYNEQFF. The CDR3 DNA is TGCAGTGCTAGGCCTAGCGGGTTCAACTACAATGAGCAGTTCTTC.

This sequence joins TRBV5-1 and TRBJ2-1; 8 bases are a match to TRBD2. V lost 2 bases and J lost 0; bases outside the gene matches: 10. CDR1 SGHRS and CDR2 YFSETQ come from the germline V gene. The CDR3 contains 18 residues. This CDR3 is CASSLRAGEFFSYNEQFF. CDR3 nucleotides: TGCGCCAGCAGCTTAAGAGCGGGAGAATTTTTCTCCTACAATGAGCAGTTCTTC.

This clonotype was picked up a small number of times. The chain has TRBV20-1 and TRBJ2-1, with D perhaps TRBD2 (6 bases). Trimming removed 6 bases from V and 4 bases from J, with 13 bases in between. The CDR3 is 13 residues long. CDR1 and CDR2 (germline): DFQATT, SNEGSKA (reference sequence). CDR3 loop: CSAGRLEYNEQFF. The CDR3 DNA reads as TGCAGTGCAGGGAGACTAGAATACAATGAGCAGTTCTTC.

The chain uses TRBV28 and TRBJ2-7; a weak D match, TRBD1 (6 bases). CDR1 is MDHEN and CDR2 is SYDVKM in the germline V gene. The CDR3 consists of 13 residues. V lost 5 bases and J 6 bases, leaving 14 bases between the germline ends. CDR3 residues: CASSLTGIGEQYV. Written as DNA, the CDR3 is TGTGCCAGCAGTCTAACAGGGATAGGCGAGCAGTACGTC.

The rearrangement joins TRBV9 to TRBJ2-3; 8 bases line up with TRBD2. CDR1 and CDR2 from the germline V gene are SGDLS and YYNGEE. There are 16 residues in the CDR3. After removal of 3 bases from V and 2 bases from J, the junction contained 8 bases not matched to a gene. The CDR3 coding sequence is TGTGCCAGCAGCGGATTCGGGGGGGCCCACACAGATACGCAGTATTTT. The encoded protein is CASSGFGGAHTDTQYF.

The chain combines TRBV18 with TRBJ2-5; a weak D match, TRBD1 (6 bases). CDR1 and CDR2 (germline): KGHSH, LQKENI. The CDR3 is made up of 18 amino acids. V lost 3 bases and J 3 bases, leaving 23 bases between the germline ends. DNA for the CDR3: TGTGCCAGCTCACCCGACAGGAAAACAAGTAATTCGAAAGAGACCCAGTACTTC. Translation: CASSPDRKTSNSKETQYF.

J is TRBJ1-1 and V is TRBV20-1, with TRBD1 identical over 9 bases. The V gene's germline CDR1 is DFQATT and CDR2 SNEGSKA (reference sequence). The V segment lost 6 bases and the J segment 5 bases; nucleotides outside the gene matches: 7. This CDR3 region has 13 residues. The CDR3 coding sequence is TGCAGTGCGATCACAGGGGGCGCGACTGAAGCTTTCTTT. Protein: CSAITGGATEAFF.

The chain is built from TRBV10-3 and TRBJ2-7; 14 bases fit TRBD2. The trim removed 0 bases at V and 5 bases at J, leaving 3 bases unmatched. The CDR3 contains 16 residues. Germline values: CDR1 ENHRY, CDR2 SYGVKD. CDR3 nucleotide sequence: TGTGCCATCAGTGAGTCGGGGACTAGCGGGAGCCACGAGCAGTACTTC. Encoded protein: CAISESGTSGSHEQYF.

The table lists this clonotype with a few counts. V and J are TRBV18 and TRBJ2-1; 9 nucleotides align to TRBD2. V shed 0 bases and J 10 bases; nucleotides not matched to a gene: 7. Per the germline V gene, CDR1 is KGHSH and CDR2 is LQKENI. CDR3 length: 15 residues. The CDR3 region has the DNA TGTGCCAGCTCACCACCGGCGGCGGGAGGGAACGAGCAGTTCTTC. Translated, it gives CASSPPAAGGNEQFF.

This clonotype has just a few counts. This chain links TRBV10-3 with TRBJ1-1; D unclear. Germline CDR1 is ENHRY and CDR2 is SYGVKD. There are 13 residues in the CDR3. V lost 3 bases and J lost 5, with 10 bases in between. The CDR3 coding sequence is TGTGCCATCAGTGATGGTCCGGGGACTGAAGCTTTCTTT. Its translation: CAISDGPGTEAFF.